Below, one T cell receptor beta chain is given with its context. This record comes from a study of blood T cell repertoires in COVID-19. At the level of the study: Acute and convalescent COVID-19 samples came from the United States, Italy and Spain. The analysed material was cDNA or gDNA that came from T cells, B-cell-depleted T cells, or PBMCs.

The CDR3 loop spans 14 amino acids. Trimming cost V 4 bases and J 5 bases, with 18 bases left between them. The germline gives CDR1 GTSNPN, CDR2 SVGIG (reference sequence). Original processing notes: Nucleated cell counts were estimated from reference gene primer amplification. This table comes from immunoSEQ multiplex PCR, and its TCRdb copy is limited to in-frame clones, with some not included. V and J calls and clone size come straight from that table; D and trimming were deduced from the DNA. In the table there are about 190,000 clones, about nine tenths of which are singletons. This TCR was sampled from a man aged 35 to 55 with acute or convalescent COVID-19. Material: peripheral blood. The J gene is TRBJ2-7, the V gene TRBV30; D may be TRBD2 (6 bases). The CDR3 bases are TGTGCCTGGAAAGGGTTGGGGTCGGGAGACGAGCAGTACTTC. This gives the protein CAWKGLGSGDEQYF.